What follows are 14 T cell receptor beta chains derived from one specimen sequenced in a study of T cell changes during pregnancy in multiple sclerosis. Some clones are missing from TCRdb's copy, which holds only in-frame ones; the method was immunoSEQ multiplex PCR. This table holds 90,000 to 130,000 clones, 90% to 95% found once. Source: peripheral blood, taken in the third trimester of pregnancy. The receptors were gathered from a female donor with multiple sclerosis, enrolled in a pregnancy study.

This clone was detected a few times. The chain couples TRBV19 to TRBJ1-2; 7 bases agree with TRBD1. CDR1 LNHDA and CDR2 SQIVND come from the germline V gene (reference sequence). The CDR3 has 13 amino acids. The ends lost 9 bases at V and 7 bases at J; junction bases unmatched: 11. The CDR3 region is CASTPDRVGGYTF. DNA for the CDR3: TGTGCCAGCACTCCTGACAGGGTTGGTGGCTACACCTTC.

This clone was detected a few times. The chain joins TRBV4-1 to TRBJ1-1; 7 bases are shared with TRBD1. The CDR3 spans 15 residues. The V gene's germline CDR1 is MGHRA and CDR2 YSYEKL. After removal of 2 bases from V and 5 bases from J, the junction contained 8 bases not matched to a gene. The CDR3 loop is CASSQKSQGGTEAFF. The CDR3 DNA reads TGCGCCAGCAGCCAAAAGAGCCAGGGGGGAACTGAAGCTTTCTTT.

The rearrangement uses TRBV7-9 and TRBJ2-7; no clear D gene. From germline, CDR1 is SEHNR and CDR2 FQNEAQ (reference sequence). Trimming took off 3 bases at V and 4 bases at J, with 7 bases between the two ends. The CDR3 spans 12 residues. Here the CDR3 DNA reads TGTGCCAGCAGCTTGTCTTTATACGAGCAGTACTTC. Amino acids: CASSLSLYEQYF.

The chain combines TRBV6-6 with TRBJ2-5; 14 positions match TRBD2. Germline V CDR1 and CDR2: MNHNY, SVGAGI (reference sequence). The CDR3 has 15 amino acids. The trim removed 6 bases at V and 4 bases at J, leaving 4 bases unmatched. The CDR3 spells CASSRTSGRLETQYF. The CDR3 DNA reads TGTGCCAGCAGCAGGACTAGCGGGAGGTTAGAGACCCAGTACTTC.

The chain has TRBV5-1 and TRBJ1-4; D unresolved. V was cut by 4 bases and J by 7 bases, with 5 bases left in between. The germline V gene has CDR1 SGHRS and CDR2 YFSETQ. This CDR3 region has 11 residues. The CDR3 spells CASSAGEKLFF. Written as DNA, the CDR3 is TGCGCCAGCAGCGCAGGTGAAAAACTGTTTTTT.

V usage is TRBV30 and J usage is TRBJ2-7; 8 bases match TRBD2. Losses at the gene ends were 8 bases for V and 5 bases for J; bases not matched to a gene: 8. Germline CDR1 and CDR2: GTSNPN and SVGIG (reference sequence). This CDR3 region has 12 residues. This CDR3 is CALGLALHEQYF. The DNA for the CDR3 is TGTGCCCTCGGACTAGCTTTGCACGAGCAGTACTTC.

The chain has TRBV6-6 and TRBJ1-4; TRBD1 matches 9 bases. The J segment lost 4 bases and the V segment lost 4 bases, leaving 7 bases of the junction unmatched. Germline V CDR1 and CDR2: MNHNY, SVGAGI (reference sequence). The CDR3 is 16 amino acids. CDR3 bases: TGTGCCAGCAGTTCGGACAGGGGTCCGTTTAATGAAAAACTGTTTTTT. This sequence encodes CASSSDRGPFNEKLFF.

The rearrangement joins TRBV5-1 to TRBJ2-7, with 7 positions matching TRBD1. Germline CDR1 and CDR2: SGHRS and YFSETQ. The CDR3 is made up of 17 amino acids. V dropped 0 bases and J dropped 0; count of bases not matched to a gene: 9. CDR3 DNA sequence: TGCGCCAGCAGCTTGGCGGCCAGGACAGGCCCCTCCTACGAGCAGTACTTC. This encodes CASSLAARTGPSYEQYF.

The chain joins TRBV5-1 to TRBJ2-2, with 7 bases that match TRBD1. Looked up from germline, CDR1 is SGHRS and CDR2 is YFSETQ. This CDR3 contains 15 residues. The ends lost 2 bases at V and 1 base at J; junction bases unmatched: 2. CDR3 residues: CASSFNRGNTGELFF. The CDR3 region has the DNA TGCGCCAGCAGCTTCAACAGGGGGAACACCGGGGAGCTGTTTTTT. Full variable domain (missing parts from reference TRBV5-1 and TRBJ2-2): KAGVTQTPRYLIKTRGQQVTLSCSPISGHRSVSWYQQTPGQGLQFLFEYFSETQRNKGNFPGRFSGRQFSNSRSEMNVSTLELGDSALYLCASSFNRGNTGELFFGEGSRLTVL.

V usage is TRBV28 and J usage is TRBJ2-4, with no clear D. The V and J ends lost 2 bases and 1 base respectively, with 6 bases between them. The CDR3 runs to 14 residues. Germline V CDR1 and CDR2: MDHEN, SYDVKM. In DNA form, the CDR3 reads TGTGCCAGCAGTTTACCCTCGGCCAAAAACATTCAGTACTTC. Translated, it gives CASSLPSAKNIQYF.

This clone has just one count. The chain links TRBV2 to TRBJ1-1, with D possibly TRBD1 on 6 matching bases. Trimming left V 2 bases short and J 3 bases short, with 16 bases between. This CDR3 is 16 amino acids long. Per the germline V gene, CDR1 is SNHLY and CDR2 is FYNNEI. In nucleotides, the CDR3 is TGTGCCAGCAGTGAAATCGTACAGGGAGGGGACACTGAAGCTTTCTTT. Translation gives CASSEIVQGGDTEAFF.

This chain uses TRBV5-1 with TRBJ2-1; weak D call: TRBD2 (6 bases). This CDR3 has 17 residues. CDR1 SGHRS and CDR2 YFSETQ come from the germline V gene. V lost 4 bases and J lost 6, with 23 bases in between. The CDR3 is CASSILTSKVAGNEQFF. DNA of the CDR3: TGCGCCAGCAGCATCCTGACTAGTAAGGTTGCCGGCAATGAGCAGTTCTTC.

A single count supports this clone. The chain couples TRBV5-1 to TRBJ2-5; 10 bases map to TRBD2. The CDR3 spans 18 residues. Germline V gives CDR1 SGHRS, CDR2 YFSETQ. The V segment lost 0 bases and the J segment 0 bases; nucleotides outside the gene matches: 8. In nucleotides, the CDR3 is TGCGCCAGCAGCTTGGTACTAGCGGGGTTCCGGCACCAAGAGACCCAGTACTTC. Translated: CASSLVLAGFRHQETQYF.

The V gene is TRBV28, the J gene TRBJ2-2; tentatively, D is TRBD2 (7 bases). The germline CDR1 and CDR2 sequences are MDHEN and SYDVKM. The CDR3 is made up of 18 amino acids. Trimming took 4 bases from V and 0 from J, leaving 18 bases between them. The chain's CDR3 is CASSWGLAAFANTGELFF. CDR3 nucleotide sequence: TGTGCCAGCAGTTGGGGGCTAGCGGCCTTCGCGAACACCGGGGAGCTGTTTTTT.